The following is a T cell receptor beta chain sequence with its context. Antigen: not known. Other DNA sequences in this sample translate to the same CDR3. The V gene lost 2 bases and the J gene lost 2 bases, with 10 bases spanning the gap. Germline V gene sequence: CDR1 KGHSH, CDR2 LQKENI. The CDR3 totals 14 residues. Expressed TCRB transcripts were sequenced after all isolated RNA was converted to cDNA. TCRdb's copy holds only in-frame clones and misses some; the assay was immunoSEQ multiplex PCR. The table has some 280,000 clones, roughly an eighth seen once. This entry comes from a study of beta chain features in type 1 diabetes. Findings and caveats of the study: TCRB CDR3s were moderately but significantly shorter in Type 1 diabetes patients in all four CD4+ subsets.

This receptor was obtained from a man aged 25-45 years with type 1 diabetes. The sample comprised naive CD4+ T cells from blood. The V gene is TRBV18, the J gene TRBJ2-7; tentatively, D is TRBD2 (6 bases). CDR3 in amino acids: CASSPGAGTYEQYF. The CDR3 region has the DNA TGTGCCAGCTCACCAGGGGCGGGAACCTACGAGCAGTACTTC. The variable domain in full, completed from reference TRBV18 and TRBJ2-7, reads NAGVMQNPRHLVRRRGQEARLRCSPMKGHSHVYWYRQLPEEGLKFMVYLQKENIIDESGMPKERFSAEFPKEGPSILRIQQVVRGDSAAYFCASSPGAGTYEQYFGPGTRLTVT.